Each of the 26 T cell receptor beta chains below was sequenced from the same sample in a study of blood T cell repertoires in COVID-19. Generated by immunoSEQ multiplex PCR, the TCRdb table keeps only in-frame clones and is missing some. The repertoire holds almost 95,000 clones, with around 81% as singletons. The sequencing sample was made of peripheral blood. The origin of the receptors is a man in his sixties with acute or convalescent COVID-19.

The V call is TRBV12-3 or TRBV12-4, the J call TRBJ1-1; D ambiguous. With 5 bases removed from V and 2 bases from J, the gap between germline ends came to 9 bases. CDR3 length equals 13 residues. CDR3: CASSDRSNTEAFF. The CDR3 DNA sequence: TGTGCCAGCAGTGATCGGAGCAACACTGAAGCTTTCTTT.

The V gene is TRBV7-9, the J gene TRBJ2-4, with 10 positions matching TRBD1. Germline loops: CDR1 SEHNR, CDR2 FQNEAQ (reference sequence). With V trimmed by 1 base and J by 6 bases, 3 bases remained unmatched. The CDR3 runs to 15 residues. In DNA form, the CDR3 reads TGTGCCAGCAGCTTAGGAGGGGACAGGGGAAACATTCAGTACTTC. This gives the protein CASSLGGDRGNIQYF.

The chain uses TRBV7-8 and TRBJ1-5, with 8 bases fitting TRBD1. CDR3 length: 17 residues. Trimming at V came to 4 bases and at J to 2 bases, leaving 10 bases not matched to a gene. Germline values: CDR1 SGHVS, CDR2 FQNEAQ. The CDR3 coding sequence is TGTGCCAGCAGCTCCCGGAGGACAGGGTACGGCAATCAGCCCCAGCATTTT. Protein product: CASSSRRTGYGNQPQHF.

The rearrangement links TRBV5-1 to TRBJ2-3; 7 bases fit TRBD2. The CDR3 is made up of 17 amino acids. Germline assignment: CDR1 SGHRS and CDR2 YFSETQ. The trim removed 0 bases at V and 1 base at J, leaving 8 bases unmatched. CDR3 in DNA: TGCGCCAGCAGCTTGGCCCGGAGGGGAGGGCGCACAGATACGCAGTATTTT. Residues: CASSLARRGGRTDTQYF.

This rearrangement joins TRBV29-1 to TRBJ2-3; possible D gene TRBD2, 6 bases. V lost 4 bases and J 4 bases, leaving 9 bases between the germline ends. The germline CDR1 and CDR2 sequences are SQVTM and ANQGSEA. The CDR3 sequence is 12 residues long. Here the CDR3 DNA reads TGCAGCGTTGCGCCGGGGGCAGATACGCAGTATTTT. Its translation: CSVAPGADTQYF.

The V and J genes are TRBV5-1 and TRBJ2-5; 9 positions agree with TRBD2. CDR3 length equals 16 residues. Losses at the gene ends were 0 bases for V and 6 bases for J; bases not matched to a gene: 9. Germline values: CDR1 SGHRS, CDR2 YFSETQ. The DNA for the CDR3 is TGCGCCAGCAGCTTGGGGCTAGCGGGGCCGGAAAAGACCCAGTACTTC. Translated: CASSLGLAGPEKTQYF. The whole variable domain, filled in from reference TRBV5-1 and TRBJ2-5, reads KAGVTQTPRYLIKTRGQQVTLSCSPISGHRSVSWYQQTPGQGLQFLFEYFSETQRNKGNFPGRFSGRQFSNSRSEMNVSTLELGDSALYLCASSLGLAGPEKTQYFGPGTRLLVL.

The V call is TRBV7-3, the J call TRBJ1-1; D possibly corresponds to TRBD1 (5 bases). The CDR3 runs to 14 residues. CDR1 and CDR2 (germline): SGHTA, FQGTGA. Trimming removed 0 bases from V and 4 bases from J, with 9 bases in between. CDR3 residues: CASSLTGTGTEAFF. As DNA, the CDR3 is TGTGCCAGCAGCTTAACGGGGACTGGCACTGAAGCTTTCTTT.

J is TRBJ1-1 and V is TRBV6-1; D remains ambiguous. Germline CDR1 and CDR2: MNHNS and SASEGT. The CDR3 sequence is 11 residues long. Trimming pared 3 bases from V and 7 bases from J, leaving 6 bases between. CDR3 region: CASSDGSEAFF. The CDR3, as DNA: TGTGCCAGCAGTGACGGGAGTGAAGCTTTCTTT.

This chain connects TRBV7-3 to TRBJ2-1; 12 nucleotides align to TRBD2. Trimming cost V 3 bases and J 7 bases; bases outside gene matches: 4. From germline, CDR1 is SGHTA and CDR2 FQGTGA. This CDR3 has 15 amino acids. The CDR3 DNA follows: TGTGCCAGCAGCTTTTCTAGCGGGGGGGCGAATGAGCAGTTCTTC. It encodes CASSFSSGGANEQFF.

The rearrangement links TRBV19 to TRBJ1-6, with D hard to call. The germline V and J ends were trimmed by 6 bases and 3 bases, with 3 bases remaining between them. The length of the CDR3 is 12 residues. Looked up from germline, CDR1 is LNHDA and CDR2 is SQIVND (reference sequence). The CDR3: CASRYYNSPLHF. CDR3 bases: TGTGCCAGTAGATACTATAATTCACCCCTCCACTTT.

This clone was detected a few times. This chain links TRBV5-4 with TRBJ1-2, with a possible D match to TRBD1 (5 bases). Deletions cut 1 base from V and 1 base from J, with 8 bases between. The CDR3 sequence is 14 residues long. The germline V gene has CDR1 SGHNT and CDR2 YYREEE (reference sequence). For the CDR3, the DNA is TGTGCCAGCAGCTTGCAAGGGGATAACTATGGCTACACCTTC. Protein product: CASSLQGDNYGYTF. Together with reference TRBV5-4 and TRBJ1-2, the CDR3 gives the full variable domain: ETGVTQSPTHLIKTRGQQVTLRCSSQSGHNTVSWYQQALGQGPQFIFQYYREEENGRGNFPPRFSGLQFPNYSSELNVNALELDDSALYLCASSLQGDNYGYTFGSGTRLTVV.

This clone has just a few counts. The chain has TRBV7-3 and TRBJ2-1, with 8 bases identical to TRBD1. Germline V lookup: CDR1 SGHTA, CDR2 FQGTGA. After removal of 5 bases from V and 10 bases from J, the junction contained 7 bases not matched to a gene. This CDR3 spans 13 amino acids. CDR3 region: CASSAQGAGEQFF. The CDR3 nucleotides read TGTGCCAGCAGCGCCCAGGGGGCCGGAGAGCAGTTCTTC. Full variable domain (missing parts from reference TRBV7-3 and TRBJ2-1): GAGVSQTPSNKVTEKGKYVELRCDPISGHTALYWYRQSLGQGPEFLIYFQGTGAADDSGLPNDRFFAVRPEGSVSTLKIQRTERGDSAVYLCASSAQGAGEQFFGPGTRLTVL.

The V and J genes are TRBV19 and TRBJ1-2; maybe TRBD1 (5 bases). The V gene lost 3 bases and the J gene lost 3 bases, with 14 bases spanning the gap. The CDR3 is 15 amino acids. In germline, CDR1 is LNHDA, CDR2 SQIVND (reference sequence). CDR3 nucleotides: TGTGCCAGTAGTATCGGGGGAGAATCGTACTATGGCTACACCTTC. Its translation is CASSIGGESYYGYTF.

The chain combines TRBV25-1 with TRBJ2-1; 7 positions agree with TRBD1. V shed 4 bases, J shed 7 bases, and the junction held 4 bases outside the gene matches. The CDR3 contains 13 residues. Germline-derived CDR1 and CDR2 are MGHDK and SYGVNS. This chain's CDR3 is CASSVKGANEQFF. In DNA, the CDR3 is TGTGCCAGCAGTGTAAAGGGGGCGAATGAGCAGTTCTTC.

This sequence joins TRBV7-3 and TRBJ2-1; D is possibly TRBD1 (5 bases). The CDR3 is 12 residues long. In germline, CDR1 is SGHTA, CDR2 FQGTGA. Trimming took 0 bases from V and 9 from J, leaving 6 bases between them. The CDR3 spells CASSLTTGEQFF. CDR3 bases: TGTGCCAGCAGCTTAACCACAGGTGAGCAGTTCTTC.

This clone was picked up one time. The rearrangement joins TRBV6-5 to TRBJ1-1; 7 positions agree with TRBD1. V trimming: 8 bases; J trimming: 5 bases; junction bases outside the gene matches: 5. This CDR3 region has 12 residues. CDR1 and CDR2 (germline): MNHEY, SVGAGI. CDR3 nucleotide sequence: TGTGCCAGCTTACAGGGGTATACTGAAGCTTTCTTT. It translates to CASLQGYTEAFF.

This clone has more than one count but fewer than ten. The chain links TRBV19 to TRBJ1-6; tentatively, D is TRBD1 (6 bases). CDR1 is LNHDA, CDR2 SQIVND, per germline (reference sequence). The germline V and J ends were trimmed by 10 bases and 6 bases, with 13 bases remaining between them. The CDR3 covers 13 residues. CDR3 loop: CATSGGPNSPLHF. The CDR3 bases are TGTGCCACCTCCGGGGGGCCTAATTCACCCCTCCACTTT.

The J gene is TRBJ2-7, the V gene TRBV3-1 (or the pseudogene TRBV3-2), with D possibly being TRBD1 (6 bases). This CDR3 comprises 14 residues. V was clipped by 1 base and J by 7 bases, with 14 bases between them. From germline, CDR1 is LGHDT and CDR2 YNNKEL (reference sequence). CDR3 bases: TGTGCCAGCAGCCAAGGAACAGGGACGAGAGAGCAGTACTTC. Translated, it gives CASSQGTGTREQYF.

V gene TRBV28 combines with J gene TRBJ2-2, with a possible D match to TRBD2 (5 bases). V was clipped by 7 bases and J by 5 bases, with 8 bases between them. The CDR3 loop spans 12 amino acids. Germline CDR1 reads MDHEN; CDR2 reads SYDVKM. CDR3 DNA sequence: TGTGCCAGCAAGACGGGGACCGGGGAGCTGTTTTTT. Amino acid sequence: CASKTGTGELFF.

This clone showed up just once. The chain carries TRBV19 and TRBJ1-2; a possible D gene is TRBD1 (5 bases). Germline V gene lookup returns CDR1 LNHDA and CDR2 SQIVND (reference sequence). Trimming stripped 7 bases from V and 2 bases from J, with 8 bases between. CDR3 length: 12 residues. In nucleotides, the CDR3 is TGTGCCAGTATCCGGGGGAACTATGGCTACACCTTC. Translating it yields CASIRGNYGYTF.

The J gene is TRBJ1-1, the V gene TRBV19, with D uncertain. V lost 5 bases to trimming and J lost 1 base, with 17 bases between them. There are 16 residues in the CDR3. Germline V gene sequence: CDR1 LNHDA, CDR2 SQIVND (reference sequence). The CDR3 loop reads CASSPVFIRGNTEAFF. CDR3 nucleotide sequence: TGTGCCAGTAGTCCAGTATTTATACGGGGGAACACTGAAGCTTTCTTT. The full variable domain, its missing parts supplied by reference TRBV19 and TRBJ1-1, is DGGITQSPKYLFRKEGQNVTLSCEQNLNHDAMYWYRQDPGQGLRLIYYSQIVNDFQKGDIAEGYSVSREKKESFPLTVTSAQKNPTAFYLCASSPVFIRGNTEAFFGQGTRLTVV.

The chain combines TRBV9 with TRBJ1-2, with 8 nucleotides matching TRBD1. The CDR3 is 14 amino acids. The V and J ends lost 0 bases and 4 bases, in that order; junction bases with no gene match: 2. The germline gives CDR1 SGDLS, CDR2 YYNGEE. The CDR3 region is CASSVGTGTYGYTF. The DNA for the CDR3 is TGTGCCAGCAGCGTAGGGACAGGGACCTATGGCTACACCTTC.

The chain employs TRBV5-6 and TRBJ1-5, with 8 positions matching TRBD1. V dropped 1 base and J dropped 6; count of bases not matched to a gene: 3. Germline loops: CDR1 SGHDT, CDR2 YYEEEE. The CDR3 length is 14 residues. CDR3 protein: CASSLRTGTQPQHF. The CDR3 nucleotides read TGTGCCAGCAGCTTGAGGACAGGGACTCAGCCCCAGCATTTT.

J is TRBJ1-1 and V is TRBV5-1, with 9 nucleotides matching TRBD1. Germline V gene sequence: CDR1 SGHRS, CDR2 YFSETQ. V shed 4 bases, J shed 4 bases, and the junction held 8 bases outside the gene matches. CDR3 length equals 15 residues. The CDR3 coding sequence is TGCGCCAGCAGCCGAGGACAGGGGTCGGGCACTGAAGCTTTCTTT. The encoded protein is CASSRGQGSGTEAFF.

The chain employs TRBV7-8 and TRBJ1-1, with 7 nucleotides matching TRBD1. The CDR3 extends over 17 amino acids. Germline V gene sequence: CDR1 SGHVS, CDR2 FQNEAQ. V gave up 5 bases and J gave up 1 base; unmatched junction bases: 13. The CDR3 here is CASSPRTRTGRNTEAFF. The CDR3 nucleotides read TGTGCCAGCAGCCCTCGAACTAGGACAGGCCGGAACACTGAAGCTTTCTTT.

This chain connects TRBV30 to TRBJ1-3; D not resolved. This CDR3 has 13 amino acids. Germline V CDR1 and CDR2: GTSNPN, SVGIG (reference sequence). Trimming took off 2 bases at V and 2 bases at J, with 7 bases between the two ends. The CDR3 sequence: CAWSLSAGNTIYF. Here the CDR3 DNA reads TGTGCCTGGAGTTTGTCAGCTGGAAACACCATATATTTT.